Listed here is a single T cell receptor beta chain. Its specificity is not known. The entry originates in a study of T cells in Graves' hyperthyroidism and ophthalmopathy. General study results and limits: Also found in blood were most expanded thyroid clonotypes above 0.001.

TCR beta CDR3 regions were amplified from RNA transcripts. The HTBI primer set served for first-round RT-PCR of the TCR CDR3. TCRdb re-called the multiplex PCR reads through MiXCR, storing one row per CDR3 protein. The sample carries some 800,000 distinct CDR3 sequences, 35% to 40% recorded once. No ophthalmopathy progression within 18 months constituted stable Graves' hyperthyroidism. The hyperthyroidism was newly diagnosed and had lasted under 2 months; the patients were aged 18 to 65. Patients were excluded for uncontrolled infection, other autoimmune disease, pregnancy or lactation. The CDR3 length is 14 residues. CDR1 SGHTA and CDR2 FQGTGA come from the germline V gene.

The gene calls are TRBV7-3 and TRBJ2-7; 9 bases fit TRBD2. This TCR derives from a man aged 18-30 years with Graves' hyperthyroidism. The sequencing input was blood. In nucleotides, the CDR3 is TGTGCTTCCCCGACTAGCGGACTCTACTACGAGCAGTACTTC. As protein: CASPTSGLYYEQYF. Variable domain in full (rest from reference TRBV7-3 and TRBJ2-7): GAGVSQTPSNKVTEKGKYVELRCDPISGHTALYWYRQSLGQGPEFLIYFQGTGAADDSGLPNDRFFAVRPEGSVSTLKIQRTERGDSAVYLCASPTSGLYYEQYFGPGTRLTVT.